Listed below are T cell receptor beta chains from one sample, sequenced in a study of post-analysis software for immune sequencing data. TCRdb re-called the PCR reads with MiXCR, one entry per CDR3 protein. Among about 820,000 distinct CDR3 sequences listed, approximately 53% were seen once. Source material: blood. The receptors derive from a girl aged 10 to 17 with multiple sclerosis. Each CDR3 is given with its conserved first and last residue. A D gene is named only where the DNA matches it firmly. Clone size appears in some rows only: once, few, many, or a class for an expanded clone.

d_call	clone_size	v_call	j_call	cdr3_aa	cdr3_nt
-	once	TRBV6-1	TRBJ2-5	CASSVEDRETQYF	TGTGCCAGCAGCGTAGAAGACCGGGAGACCCAGTACTTC
-	few	TRBV5-1	TRBJ1-1	CASTREVGTEAFF	TGCGCCAGCACGAGGGAGGTGGGGACTGAAGCTTTCTTT
TRBD1	-	TRBV7-3	TRBJ2-1	CASSTTGTGGVYNEQFF	TGTGCCAGCAGCACAACCGGGACAGGGGGGGTCTACAATGAGCAGTTCTTC
-	-	TRBV27	TRBJ2-4	CASSPAGHIAKNIQYF	TGTGCCAGCAGCCCCGCGGGCCACATCGCCAAAAACATTCAGTACTTC
-	-	TRBV6-5	TRBJ2-5	CASTFSHPGETQYF	TGTGCCAGCACCTTTTCCCATCCAGGAGAGACCCAGTACTTC
-	-	TRBV7-2	TRBJ2-5	CASRPRLTEIVREQYF	TGTGCCAGCCGCCCTCGACTAACAGAGATTGTACGGGAGCAGTACTTC
-	-	TRBV6-6	TRBJ2-3	CASSYSRRSITDTQYF	TGTGCCAGCAGTTACTCGCGACGATCTATCACAGATACGCAGTATTTT
-	-	TRBV5-5	TRBJ2-7	CASSLGGQPGRGGTYEQYF	TGTGCCAGCAGCTTGGGGGGACAGCCAGGCCGGGGAGGAACCTACGAGCAGTACTTC
-	-	TRBV6-4	TRBJ2-1	CASSDPALAQFF	TGTGCCAGCAGTGACCCCGCTCTAGCGCAGTTCTTC
TRBD1	-	TRBV5-1	TRBJ2-7	CASSHGDRDAYEQYF	TGCGCCAGCAGCCATGGGGACAGGGACGCCTACGAGCAGTACTTC
TRBD1	few	TRBV24-1	TRBJ2-6	CATSFLPGQGVSGANVLTF	TGTGCCACCAGTTTCCTACCGGGACAGGGGGTCAGTGGGGCCAACGTCCTGACTTTC
TRBD2	few	TRBV29-1	TRBJ2-1	CSVPGEGSYNEQFF	TGCAGCGTCCCGGGGGAGGGGTCCTACAATGAGCAGTTCTTC
-	few	TRBV7-3	TRBJ2-5	CASSLFPISRLSGSQETQYF	TGTGCCAGCAGCTTATTCCCCATCTCCCGGTTAAGCGGGTCACAAGAGACCCAGTACTTC
-	few	TRBV6-1	TRBJ2-1	CASSEAIQRRKQFF	TGTGCCAGCAGTGAAGCGATTCAGCGGCGGAAGCAGTTCTTC
-	-	TRBV27	TRBJ2-6	CASRLVGTGANVLTF	TGTGCCAGCAGGCTTGTGGGGACTGGGGCCAACGTCCTGACTTTC
TRBD2	-	TRBV28	TRBJ2-3	CASSLAGAGTRTDTQYF	TGTGCCAGCAGTTTGGCGGGAGCGGGAACCCGCACAGATACGCAGTATTTT
-	-	TRBV6-5	TRBJ1-1	CASSYSSTRRVEAFF	TGTGCCAGCAGTTACTCTTCGACACGGAGGGTTGAAGCTTTCTTT
TRBD2	-	TRBV6-6	TRBJ2-5	CASRPGTGGITETQYF	TGTGCCAGCAGGCCCGGAACGGGGGGAATCACAGAGACCCAGTACTTC
-	-	TRBV5-5	TRBJ1-1	CASSLEARVNTEAFF	TGTGCCAGCAGCTTGGAGGCCAGGGTGAACACTGAAGCTTTCTTT
-	-	TRBV6-1	TRBJ1-2	CASSEQGGSNGYTF	TGTGCCAGCAGTGAGCAGGGTGGTTCGAATGGCTACACCTTC
TRBD2	few	TRBV4-1	TRBJ2-5	CASSRPMLAGRQETQYF	TGCGCCAGCAGCCGCCCCATGTTAGCGGGCCGACAAGAGACCCAGTACTTC
-	few	TRBV7-3	TRBJ2-3	CASSLDGKDTQYF	TGTGCCAGCAGCTTAGATGGGAAGGATACGCAGTATTTT
TRBD2	-	TRBV20-1	TRBJ2-7	CSARLAGGPLQYF	TGCAGTGCCCGACTAGCGGGGGGGCCCCTTCAGTACTTC
TRBD1	once	TRBV12-3/TRBV12-4	TRBJ2-7	CASSIRQGHEQYF	TGTGCCAGCAGCATTCGACAGGGGCACGAGCAGTACTTC
TRBD2	few	TRBV12-3/TRBV12-4	TRBJ2-3	CASSFPRLAGGAAPDTQYF	TGTGCCAGCAGTTTCCCCCGGCTAGCGGGAGGAGCGGCCCCAGATACGCAGTATTTT
-	-	TRBV7-8	TRBJ1-6	CASSLGVDFYNSPLHF	TGTGCCAGCAGCTTAGGAGTAGACTTCTATAATTCACCCCTCCACTTT
TRBD2	few	TRBV10-3	TRBJ2-1	CAIRVAGFGGNEQFF	TGTGCCATCAGGGTAGCGGGTTTTGGGGGGAATGAGCAGTTCTTC
-	-	TRBV29-1	TRBJ1-5	CSVEAQGGQPQHF	TGCAGCGTTGAAGCCCAGGGCGGACAGCCCCAGCATTTT
-	-	TRBV3-1	TRBJ1-5	CASSQDLSVAPQHF	TGTGCCAGCAGCCAAGATTTAAGTGTAGCGCCCCAGCATTTT
TRBD2	-	TRBV5-5	TRBJ2-3	CASSLGMREGLSDTQYF	TGTGCCAGCAGCTTGGGGATGCGGGAGGGCCTATCGGATACGCAGTATTTT
-	-	TRBV20-1	TRBJ2-3	CSARIPGNTQYF	TGCAGTGCTAGGATACCGGGTAATACGCAGTATTTT
-	few	TRBV3-1	TRBJ2-7	CASSHGLSYEQYF	TGTGCCAGCAGCCACGGACTGTCCTACGAGCAGTACTTC
-	-	TRBV7-7	TRBJ1-4	CAGSLGSAPFEKLFF	TGTGCCGGCAGCTTAGGCTCAGCCCCCTTTGAAAAACTGTTTTTT
-	few	TRBV7-2	TRBJ2-3	CASSGGDTQYF	TGTGCCAGCAGCGGGGGCGATACGCAGTATTTT
TRBD1	-	TRBV7-2	TRBJ1-2	CASYKQGNYGYTF	TGTGCCAGTTACAAACAGGGGAACTATGGCTACACCTTC
-	few	TRBV29-1	TRBJ2-1	CSVHPNNEQFF	TGCAGCGTCCACCCAAACAATGAGCAGTTCTTC
TRBD2	-	TRBV20-1	TRBJ2-7	CSAKAPGTSVLYEQYF	TGCAGTGCTAAGGCCCCCGGGACTAGTGTCCTCTACGAGCAGTACTTC
-	few	TRBV15	TRBJ2-7	CATSRDSERGYEQYF	TGTGCCACCAGCAGAGATTCGGAAAGGGGCTACGAGCAGTACTTC
TRBD2	-	TRBV9	TRBJ2-1	CASSTLAGGGNEQFF	TGTGCCAGCAGCACACTAGCGGGAGGAGGGAATGAGCAGTTCTTC
TRBD2	few	TRBV29-1	TRBJ2-3	CSTSGGASSDTQYF	TGCAGCACTAGCGGGGGGGCTTCATCAGATACGCAGTATTTT
-	few	TRBV7-9	TRBJ2-7	CASSLGTSGPSYEQYF	TGTGCCAGCAGCTTAGGGACCTCAGGGCCGTCCTACGAGCAGTACTTC
-	-	TRBV10-3	TRBJ1-3	CAISETRAGSSGNTIYF	TGTGCCATCAGTGAGACGAGGGCTGGGTCCTCTGGAAACACCATATATTTT
-	-	TRBV20-1	TRBJ2-7	CSANPRVGEQYF	TGCAGTGCTAATCCTAGGGTCGGCGAGCAGTACTTC
TRBD2	few	TRBV20-1	TRBJ2-1	CSAIGLAGVNEQFF	TGCAGTGCTATAGGACTAGCGGGAGTCAATGAGCAGTTCTTC
-	-	TRBV5-4	TRBJ2-1	CAISRGGYNEQFF	TGTGCCATCTCTAGGGGGGGCTACAATGAGCAGTTCTTC
TRBD2	few	TRBV5-5	TRBJ2-1	CAKTRKGVVGLASSNEQFF	TGTGCCAAAACTCGGAAGGGGGTTGTTGGACTAGCTAGTTCCAATGAGCAGTTCTTC
-	-	TRBV4-1	TRBJ2-6	CASSQDRGVGANVLTF	TGCGCCAGCAGCCAAGATCGAGGGGTCGGGGCCAACGTCCTGACTTTC
-	few	TRBV12-3/TRBV12-4	TRBJ1-6	CASSPEGSSYNSPLHF	TGTGCCAGCAGTCCCGAGGGGAGCTCCTATAATTCACCCCTCCACTTT
TRBD2	-	TRBV4-1	TRBJ2-5	CASSKLASGDPQETQYF	TGCGCCAGCAGCAAGTTGGCTAGCGGGGACCCTCAAGAGACCCAGTACTTC
TRBD2	-	TRBV20-1	TRBJ2-1	CSARDLLAGGGEQFF	TGCAGTGCTAGAGATTTACTAGCGGGTGGTGGGGAGCAGTTCTTC
-	-	TRBV5-1	TRBJ2-7	CASSPGLYAYEQYF	TGCGCCAGCAGCCCTGGACTCTACGCCTACGAGCAGTACTTC
-	-	TRBV6-1	TRBJ2-3	CASSISDKDTQYF	TGTGCCAGCAGTATATCGGACAAAGATACGCAGTATTTT
-	-	TRBV29-1	TRBJ2-5	CSVGEAQAPQETQYF	TGCAGCGTTGGAGAAGCCCAGGCGCCTCAAGAGACCCAGTACTTC
-	-	TRBV7-9	TRBJ2-5	CASNDTSGTQYF	TGTGCCAGCAACGACACGTCGGGGACCCAGTACTTC